This T cell receptor beta chain was recorded in a study of radiotherapy plus CTLA-4 blockade in lung cancer. Regarding the study as a whole: Subsequent to radiotherapy plus ipilimumab, tumor-derived TCR clones underwent expansion in blood.

The table came from immunoSEQ multiplex PCR; TCRdb's copy has only in-frame clones and leaves some out. This sample has approximately 110,000 clones; approximately 77% occur once, and the top ten carry 3% to 4%. The V gene end was trimmed by 0 bases and the J gene end by 4 bases; junction bases not matched to a gene: 3. CDR3 length: 14 amino acids. Germline CDR1 ENHRY, CDR2 SYGVKD. As concerns this clone: What it binds is not known.

With ipilimumab providing CTLA-4 blockade, focal radiation was administered to patients who had chemo-refractory metastatic non-small-cell lung cancer. The sequence was collected from a human donor with non-small cell lung cancer that progressed on radiotherapy plus ipilimumab. Some clones in this sample may be carry-over from other donors' samples. This chain joins TRBV10-3 and TRBJ2-7, with 7 positions matching TRBD1. This specimen consisted of peripheral blood, obtained from a patient treated with radiotherapy plus ipilimumab. The CDR3 region is CAISESGTDYEQYF. The CDR3 coding sequence is TGTGCCATCAGTGAGTCAGGGACAGATTACGAGCAGTACTTC.